One sample yielded the 18 T cell receptor beta chains listed below, sequenced in a study of Ad26.COV2.S vaccination and SARS-CoV-2 variants. TCRdb's table, derived via immunoSEQ multiplex PCR, lists solely in-frame clones and lacks some. The table has around 300,000 clones, roughly 90% seen once. Treatment defined: some 20 received Ad26.COV2.S at low or high dose, single or two shots; 5 received placebo; per-sample allocation not given. Specimens were obtained on day 63 following the first vaccine or placebo injection. The sample consisted of peripheral blood, taken in a trial of Ad26.COV2.S vaccine versus placebo. The receptor source for this set is a person between 18 and 65 years old who received the Ad26.COV2.S COVID-19 vaccine or a placebo.

The V call is TRBV27, the J call TRBJ1-5; D unresolved. Germline-derived CDR1 and CDR2 are MNHEY and SMNVEV (reference sequence). The CDR3 consists of 16 residues. Trimming cost V 5 bases and J 0 bases, with 14 bases left between them. The CDR3 bases are TGTGCCAGCAGTCACCTCCCAGGAGATAGCAATCAGCCCCAGCATTTT. Amino acids: CASSHLPGDSNQPQHF.

This clone was seen a single time. This chain uses TRBV4-2 with TRBJ1-4; 10 nucleotides agree with TRBD1. The V segment lost 3 bases and the J segment 6 bases; nucleotides outside the gene matches: 10. Germline CDR1 reads LGHNA; CDR2 reads YNFKEQ. The length of the CDR3 is 17 residues. CDR3 nucleotides: TGTGCCAGCAGCCAGAGAGACTCCGGGACAGGGGATGAAAAACTGTTTTTT. This translates into CASSQRDSGTGDEKLFF.

This sequence joins TRBV7-9 and TRBJ1-1; a possible D gene is TRBD1 (5 bases). Per germline, CDR1 SEHNR and CDR2 FQNEAQ (reference sequence). Trimming pared 5 bases from V and 5 bases from J, leaving 12 bases between. The CDR3 has 13 residues. This CDR3 reads CASSAGSRTEAFF. The CDR3 nucleotides are TGTGCCAGCAGCGCAGGGAGTAGGACTGAAGCTTTCTTT.

The J gene is TRBJ1-1, the V gene TRBV4-1; TRBD1 agrees at 7 bases. There are 17 residues in the CDR3. Germline V gene lookup returns CDR1 MGHRA and CDR2 YSYEKL. The V segment lost 0 bases and the J segment 0 bases; nucleotides outside the gene matches: 7. The CDR3 region has the DNA TGCGCCAGCAGCCAAGAGAGCAGGGGGTTCATGAACACTGAAGCTTTCTTT. Encoded protein: CASSQESRGFMNTEAFF.

V is TRBV7-9 and J is TRBJ1-4; 8 bases map to TRBD1. This CDR3 is 15 amino acids long. V was clipped by 3 bases and J by 5 bases; unmatched bases: 5. Germline V gene data show CDR1 as SEHNR and CDR2 as FQNEAQ (reference sequence). The DNA of the CDR3 is TGTGCCAGCAGCTTCAGGACAGGGCCAAATGAAAAACTGTTTTTT. Residues: CASSFRTGPNEKLFF.

V and J are TRBV29-1 and TRBJ2-1, with D unclear. Germline-derived CDR1 and CDR2 are SQVTM and ANQGSEA. V lost 6 bases and J lost 4, with 10 bases in between. The CDR3 is 12 residues long. The CDR3 loop is CSVPDLYNEQFF. CDR3 bases: TGCAGCGTACCCGACTTGTACAATGAGCAGTTCTTC.

The genes are TRBV28 and TRBJ1-2; no clear D gene. The CDR3 extends over 15 amino acids. Germline-derived CDR1 and CDR2 are MDHEN and SYDVKM. Trimming took 6 bases from V and 0 from J, leaving 14 bases between them. CDR3 DNA: TGTGCCAGCAGCCTCCACTTGGAAGCTAACTATGGCTACACCTTC. Translating gives CASSLHLEANYGYTF.

In this sample, this clone turned up once. The chain combines TRBV28 with TRBJ2-5, with 7 bases lining up with TRBD2. V trimming: 6 bases; J trimming: 7 bases; junction bases outside the gene matches: 11. This CDR3 comprises 14 residues. Per the germline V gene, CDR1 is MDHEN and CDR2 is SYDVKM. The CDR3 reads CASRPGLAVRTQYF. CDR3 DNA sequence: TGTGCCAGCAGGCCCGGGCTAGCGGTTCGGACCCAGTACTTC.

V gene TRBV5-1 combines with J gene TRBJ2-7; TRBD2 matches at 14 bases. This CDR3 spans 19 amino acids. With V trimmed by 3 bases and J by 0 bases, 11 bases remained unmatched. Per germline, CDR1 SGHRS and CDR2 YFSETQ. The CDR3 here is CASSSRLAGGFQSSYEQYF. In DNA, the CDR3 is TGCGCCAGCAGCTCCCGACTAGCGGGAGGGTTTCAAAGCTCCTACGAGCAGTACTTC.

This rearrangement joins TRBV4-1 to TRBJ1-1, with 8 bases matching TRBD1. V was clipped by 2 bases and J by 1 base; unmatched bases: 9. The CDR3 consists of 17 residues. Per the germline V gene, CDR1 is MGHRA and CDR2 is YSYEKL. The CDR3: CASSQRSGTGPNTEAFF. In DNA, the CDR3 is TGCGCCAGCAGCCAACGATCCGGGACAGGCCCGAACACTGAAGCTTTCTTT.

The chain combines TRBV6-2 or TRBV6-3 with TRBJ1-5; D call uncertain. CDR1 is MNHEY, CDR2 SVGEGT, per germline. V lost 0 bases, J lost 0 bases, and 6 bases lay in between. The CDR3 is made up of 15 amino acids. CDR3 amino acids: CASSYSDASNQPQHF. Here the CDR3 DNA reads TGTGCCAGCAGTTACTCGGACGCTAGCAATCAGCCCCAGCATTTT.

The chain links TRBV11-1 to TRBJ2-3; 8 bases map to TRBD1. The germline V gene has CDR1 SGHAT and CDR2 FQDESV (reference sequence). The CDR3 contains 14 residues. Germline trimming cut 7 bases from V and 6 bases from J; bases unmatched to any gene: 9. The CDR3 bases are TGTGCCAGCACCTCCGGGACAGGAAGGGATACGCAGTATTTT. This codes for CASTSGTGRDTQYF.

The J gene is TRBJ1-2, the V gene TRBV23-1; TRBD1 matches 8 bases. TRBV23-1 is an ORF, and what it does is uncertain. The V gene end was trimmed by 5 bases and the J gene end by 7 bases; junction bases not matched to a gene: 12. CDR3 length equals 15 residues. CDR3: CASSLKPGGACGYTF. In DNA, the CDR3 is TGCGCCAGCAGTTTAAAGCCAGGGGGCGCATGTGGCTACACCTTC.

Concerning this clone: Other DNA sequences in the sample encode the same CDR3. The chain employs TRBV29-1 and TRBJ2-3; D gene ambiguous. The CDR3 has 13 residues. CDR1 SQVTM and CDR2 ANQGSEA come from the germline V gene. V shed 4 bases and J shed 0 bases, with 8 bases lying between them. CDR3 amino acids: CSVGGDSTDTQYF. For the CDR3, the DNA is TGCAGCGTTGGAGGAGACAGCACAGATACGCAGTATTTT.

On this clone: The identical CDR3 is also encoded by other nucleotide sequences in the sample. The chain combines TRBV28 with TRBJ2-3; 7 bases line up with TRBD2. The CDR3 has 14 residues. Germline V gene lookup returns CDR1 MDHEN and CDR2 SYDVKM. The V segment lost 6 bases and the J segment 2 bases; nucleotides outside the gene matches: 5. The CDR3 nucleotides read TGTGCCAGCAGCTTGGGGGGGGACACAGATACGCAGTATTTT. Encoded protein: CASSLGGDTDTQYF.

A word on this clone: One end of the junction does not line up with germline, which may come from a read error. This rearrangement joins TRBV7-2 to TRBJ2-3; tentatively, D is TRBD1 (5 bases). The length of the CDR3 is 13 residues. Germline-derived CDR1 and CDR2 are SGHTA and FQGNSA. The CDR3 region has the DNA TGTGCCAGCAGCTTAGAAGGCGGACACCAGCGTAATTTT. Its protein product is CASSLEGGHQRNF.

The V gene is TRBV29-1, the J gene TRBJ1-2; 9 bases line up with TRBD1. CDR3 length: 13 amino acids. The V gene's germline CDR1 is SQVTM and CDR2 ANQGSEA. J gave up 4 bases and V 8 bases, and 8 bases lay outside the gene matches. CDR3 residues: CSTAGQGIYGYTF. CDR3 bases: TGCAGCACAGCTGGACAGGGGATCTATGGCTACACCTTC.

The chain has TRBV13 and TRBJ2-1; D is possibly TRBD2 (6 bases). The germline V and J ends were trimmed by 5 bases and 0 bases, with 14 bases remaining between them. Germline V CDR1 and CDR2: PRHDT, FYEKMQ (reference sequence). CDR3 length: 16 amino acids. The CDR3 region is CASSPRERRSYNEQFF. The CDR3 DNA reads TGTGCCAGCAGCCCCCGGGAGCGTCGCTCCTACAATGAGCAGTTCTTC.